The entry below describes one TCR beta chain. Its antigen is still unknown. This sample is drawn from a study of cytomegalovirus exposure and HLA in healthy donors. Overall study: As released early, the data held 65 million to 90 million unique TCRs from HLA-typed donors. Of all 380 or so donors who were genotyped, roughly 81% belonged to the Caucasian-associated ancestry cluster. The study's findings and limits: The investigators catalogued 160 or so TCR beta chains as cytomegalovirus-associated. Available immune exposure information covered CMV serostatus only.

It was with 60 Vbeta and 13 Jbeta primers that the PCR ran. TCRdb's table, derived via immunoSEQ multiplex PCR, lists solely in-frame clones and lacks some. Of more than 80,000 clones listed, 75% are singletons. V lost 4 bases, J lost 3 bases, and 9 bases lay in between. The germline gives CDR1 SQVTM, CDR2 ANQGSEA. The CDR3 loop spans 12 amino acids. The V and J genes are TRBV29-1 and TRBJ2-5, with no clear D. Input material: PBMCs. This sequence originates from a male donor in good health and CMV-seropositive. CDR3 coding DNA: TGCAGCGTTGTCAGTAACGAAGAGACCCAGTACTTC. Translating it yields CSVVSNEETQYF.